These 23 T cell receptor beta chains came from one sample sequenced in a study of blood T cell repertoires in COVID-19. Using immunoSEQ multiplex PCR, the repertoire was profiled, and TCRdb retains in-frame clones only, with some absent. The table lists 95,000 to 110,000 clones, under 95% of them singletons. Sequencing input: peripheral blood. These receptors were collected from a woman aged 25 to 39 with acute or convalescent COVID-19.

The V gene is TRBV4-3, the J gene TRBJ2-2; D is perhaps TRBD2 (5 bases). The CDR3 contains 16 residues. V shed 1 base and J shed 6 bases, with 15 bases lying between them. Germline CDR1 reads LGHNA; CDR2 reads YSLEER. The CDR3 loop is CASSQVLWSEAGELFF. CDR3 DNA: TGCGCCAGCAGCCAAGTTCTGTGGTCGGAGGCCGGGGAGCTGTTTTTT.

The chain employs TRBV19 and TRBJ2-3; D possibly corresponds to TRBD1 (6 bases). The CDR3 has 14 residues. Between the trimmed V and J ends, which lost 4 bases and 2 bases, there was a span of 10 bases. CDR1 and CDR2 (germline): LNHDA, SQIVND (reference sequence). The CDR3 DNA reads as TGTGCCAGTAGTAGAGGACAGCTCACAGATACGCAGTATTTT. This translates into CASSRGQLTDTQYF.

The gene calls are TRBV2 and TRBJ1-1; D gene unclear. Germline V lookup: CDR1 SNHLY, CDR2 FYNNEI. The CDR3 spans 13 residues. V gave up 0 bases and J gave up 3 bases, with 5 bases separating them. CDR3 nucleotides: TGTGCCAGCAGTGAAGCGCGGTACACTGAAGCTTTCTTT. Encoded protein: CASSEARYTEAFF.

This chain joins TRBV30 and TRBJ1-2, with TRBD1 identical over 8 bases. The ends lost 0 bases at V and 4 bases at J; junction bases unmatched: 7. The CDR3 has 15 amino acids. Germline assignment: CDR1 GTSNPN and CDR2 SVGIG (reference sequence). CDR3 region: CAWSVIQGAFYGYTF. As DNA, the CDR3 is TGTGCCTGGAGTGTAATCCAGGGGGCCTTCTATGGCTACACCTTC.

This chain uses TRBV5-1 with TRBJ2-7; TRBD2 matches 11 bases. Germline V gives CDR1 SGHRS, CDR2 YFSETQ. This CDR3 is 14 amino acids long. V gave up 2 bases and J gave up 3 bases; unmatched junction bases: 1. The CDR3 nucleotides read TGCGCCAGCAGCTTCGGACTAGCGGGCTACGAGCAGTACTTC. Translating gives CASSFGLAGYEQYF.

V is TRBV6-4 and J is TRBJ2-1; a weak D match, TRBD2 (5 bases). CDR1 MRHNA and CDR2 SNTAGT come from the germline V gene. The CDR3 loop spans 16 amino acids. Trimming took 3 bases from V and 0 from J, leaving 12 bases between them. DNA for the CDR3: TGTGCCAGCAGTGAAGAAGCGGTAGGCTCCTACAATGAGCAGTTCTTC. Translating gives CASSEEAVGSYNEQFF.

This sequence joins TRBV2 and TRBJ2-7; tentatively, D is TRBD2 (6 bases). V was cut by 10 bases and J by 7 bases, with 17 bases left in between. Germline CDR1 SNHLY, CDR2 FYNNEI. The CDR3 is 12 residues long. In nucleotides, the CDR3 is TGTGCCATCCCGGGAGACGGTGTGGAGCAGTACTTC. It encodes CAIPGDGVEQYF.

V usage is TRBV7-9 and J usage is TRBJ1-3, with 8 bases identical to TRBD1. Per germline, CDR1 SEHNR and CDR2 FQNEAQ (reference sequence). The CDR3 is 15 residues long. With V trimmed by 5 bases and J by 4 bases, 7 bases remained unmatched. CDR3 protein: CASSLGQGSGNTIYF. The CDR3 nucleotides read TGTGCCAGCAGCCTCGGACAGGGCTCGGGAAACACCATATATTTT.

This sequence joins TRBV9 and TRBJ1-2; 9 nucleotides align to TRBD1. Germline V gives CDR1 SGDLS, CDR2 YYNGEE. CDR3 length: 17 amino acids. The V gene end was trimmed by 5 bases and the J gene end by 2 bases; junction bases not matched to a gene: 13. The CDR3 protein is CASSLGGTGIVNYGYTF. CDR3 in DNA: TGTGCCAGCAGTTTAGGGGGGACAGGGATAGTAAACTATGGCTACACCTTC.

V is TRBV7-3 and J is TRBJ2-7; 7 bases match TRBD1. Germline-derived CDR1 and CDR2 are SGHTA and FQGTGA. The CDR3 is 15 residues long. The trim removed 3 bases at V and 6 bases at J, leaving 11 bases unmatched. CDR3 residues: CASSFNPGTASEQYF. The CDR3 DNA sequence: TGTGCCAGCAGCTTCAACCCCGGGACAGCTTCCGAGCAGTACTTC.

The chain joins TRBV7-3 to TRBJ2-2; D is perhaps TRBD2 (7 bases). Germline-derived CDR1 and CDR2 are SGHTA and FQGTGA. Trimming stripped 4 bases from V and 4 bases from J, with 13 bases between. The CDR3 runs to 15 residues. Written as DNA, the CDR3 is TGTGCCAGCAGCTCTGGGGGGGCGAGCACCGGGGAGCTGTTTTTT. It encodes CASSSGGASTGELFF.

V is TRBV15 and J is TRBJ2-7; a weak D match, TRBD2 (5 bases). V was cut by 0 bases and J by 6 bases, with 18 bases left in between. The CDR3 runs 16 residues. CDR1 LNHNV and CDR2 YYDKDF come from the germline V gene (reference sequence). CDR3: CATSRESGSRIPEQYF. The DNA of the CDR3 is TGTGCCACCAGCAGAGAATCTGGGAGCCGAATCCCCGAGCAGTACTTC.

This clone was seen once. The gene calls are TRBV30 and TRBJ2-7; a possible D gene is TRBD1 (5 bases). Germline values: CDR1 GTSNPN, CDR2 SVGIG (reference sequence). CDR3 length equals 12 residues. V lost 3 bases, J lost 2 bases, and 8 bases lay in between. The CDR3 spells CAWSRDTYEQYF. Here the CDR3 DNA reads TGTGCCTGGAGCAGGGATACCTACGAGCAGTACTTC. Full variable domain (missing parts from reference TRBV30 and TRBJ2-7): SQTIHQWPATLVQPVGSPLSLECTVEGTSNPNLYWYRQAAGRGLQLLFYSVGIGQISSEVPQNLSASRPQDRQFILSSKKLLLSDSGFYLCAWSRDTYEQYFGPGTRLTVT.

This chain joins TRBV28 and TRBJ1-1; D not certain. Trimming cost V 5 bases and J 5 bases, with 12 bases left between them. Germline V gene sequence: CDR1 MDHEN, CDR2 SYDVKM. This CDR3 region has 13 residues. This CDR3 reads CASSIRTGTEAFF. Written as DNA, the CDR3 is TGTGCCAGCAGTATCAGGACGGGGACTGAAGCTTTCTTT.

The chain recombines TRBV5-5 with TRBJ2-7; 10 positions match TRBD2. With V trimmed by 4 bases and J by 1 base, 11 bases remained unmatched. Looked up from germline, CDR1 is SGHKS and CDR2 is YYEKEE (reference sequence). The CDR3 is 17 residues long. The CDR3: CASSPVAGLAASYEQYF. CDR3 coding DNA: TGTGCCAGCAGCCCGGTAGCTGGACTAGCGGCTTCCTACGAGCAGTACTTC.

V is TRBV5-5 and J is TRBJ1-4; 10 bases match TRBD1. From germline, CDR1 is SGHKS and CDR2 YYEKEE (reference sequence). The V and J ends lost 4 bases and 6 bases, in that order; junction bases with no gene match: 12. The CDR3 consists of 17 residues. In DNA form, the CDR3 reads TGTGCCAGCAGCGATGGGGGACAGGGGCCGTGGGATGAAAAACTGTTTTTT. Encoded protein: CASSDGGQGPWDEKLFF. Filled out from reference TRBV5-5 and TRBJ1-4, the complete variable domain reads DAGVTQSPTHLIKTRGQQVTLRCSPISGHKSVSWYQQVLGQGPQFIFQYYEKEERGRGNFPDRFSARQFPNYSSELNVNALLLGDSALYLCASSDGGQGPWDEKLFFGSGTQLSVL.

V usage is TRBV6-2 or TRBV6-3 and J usage is TRBJ1-3, with D perhaps matching TRBD1 (6 bases). Per germline, CDR1 MNHEY and CDR2 SVGEGT. Trimming cost V 2 bases and J 5 bases, with 7 bases left between them. The CDR3 sequence is 13 residues long. CDR3 in amino acids: CASSYGQRNTIYF. CDR3 nucleotide sequence: TGTGCCAGCAGTTACGGACAGAGAAACACCATATATTTT.

The chain links TRBV5-1 to TRBJ1-3; D is ambiguous. Germline values: CDR1 SGHRS, CDR2 YFSETQ. Between the trimmed V and J ends, which lost 4 bases and 0 bases, there was a span of 11 bases. This CDR3 region has 15 residues. CDR3 sequence reads: CASSPALASGNTIYF. Written as DNA, the CDR3 is TGCGCCAGCAGCCCGGCCTTAGCCTCTGGAAACACCATATATTTT.

The V call is TRBV3-1 (or the pseudogene TRBV3-2), the J call TRBJ1-4; 7 positions agree with TRBD1. Germline CDR1 is LGHDT and CDR2 is YNNKEL (reference sequence). With 6 bases clipped from V and 3 bases from J, the junction kept 7 bases outside the gene matches. This CDR3 has 15 residues. The CDR3 region has the DNA TGTGCCAGCAGACCACGGACAGGTCCTAATGAAAAACTGTTTTTT. Translating it yields CASRPRTGPNEKLFF.

This clone ranks as medium-sized. This chain connects TRBV2 to TRBJ2-5; D is possibly TRBD1 (6 bases). The CDR3 spans 12 residues. From germline, CDR1 is SNHLY and CDR2 FYNNEI. V was trimmed by 7 bases and J by 5 bases, leaving 11 bases between them. Here the CDR3 DNA reads TGTGCCAGCACTTGGGGGCAGGAGACCCAGTACTTC. Translating gives CASTWGQETQYF. Complete variable domain (other parts from reference TRBV2 and TRBJ2-5): EPEVTQTPSHQVTQMGQEVILRCVPISNHLYFYWYRQILGQKVEFLVSFYNNEISEKSEIFDDQFSVERPDGSNFTLKIRSTKLEDSAMYFCASTWGQETQYFGPGTRLLVL.

V is TRBV24-1 and J is TRBJ2-3, with a possible D match to TRBD2 (6 bases). V was shortened by 7 bases and J by 6 bases, with 13 bases between the two germline ends. Germline V lookup: CDR1 KGHDR, CDR2 SFDVKD. This CDR3 spans 13 amino acids. DNA for the CDR3: TGTGCCACCAGCAGGAGGGGTTCGGATACGCAGTATTTT. Translating it yields CATSRRGSDTQYF.

The chain links TRBV15 to TRBJ1-4; 9 nucleotides agree with TRBD1. V dropped 6 bases and J dropped 4; count of bases not matched to a gene: 9. The CDR3 loop spans 16 amino acids. CDR1 is LNHNV and CDR2 is YYDKDF in the germline V gene (reference sequence). In nucleotides, the CDR3 is TGTGCCACCAGGGAGGACAGGGGTCGCTATAATGAAAAACTGTTTTTT. Translated, it gives CATREDRGRYNEKLFF.

The chain has TRBV7-8 and TRBJ2-7; 7 positions match TRBD2. V lost 1 base, J lost 5 bases, and 8 bases stayed unmatched. CDR3 length equals 15 residues. CDR1 SGHVS and CDR2 FQNEAQ come from the germline V gene. The CDR3 loop reads CASSLDSGGLHEQYF. CDR3 coding DNA: TGTGCCAGCAGCTTAGACTCGGGGGGATTGCACGAGCAGTACTTC.